This record covers a single T cell receptor (beta chain). The data stem from a study of cytomegalovirus exposure and HLA in healthy donors. As for the study in general: There were some 400 genotyped donors. Of these, about 81% fell in the genetic ancestry cluster associated with self-reported Caucasian donors.

PCR primers comprised 60 Vbeta and 13 Jbeta primers. Assay: immunoSEQ multiplex PCR; the TCRdb copy retains only in-frame clones and omits some. The data contain approximately 110,000 clones, about three quarters of them singletons. V lost 2 bases and J lost 2; bases outside the gene matches: 3. The V gene's germline CDR1 is SGHTA and CDR2 FQGNSA. The CDR3 is made up of 14 amino acids. The source material was PBMCs. This chain uses TRBV7-2 with TRBJ2-7; 7 bases fit TRBD1. The TCR sequence derives from an older woman in good health and CMV-seropositive. The CDR3 protein is CASSLSRGTYEQYF. In nucleotides, the CDR3 is TGTGCCAGCAGCTTATCCAGGGGGACCTACGAGCAGTACTTC.